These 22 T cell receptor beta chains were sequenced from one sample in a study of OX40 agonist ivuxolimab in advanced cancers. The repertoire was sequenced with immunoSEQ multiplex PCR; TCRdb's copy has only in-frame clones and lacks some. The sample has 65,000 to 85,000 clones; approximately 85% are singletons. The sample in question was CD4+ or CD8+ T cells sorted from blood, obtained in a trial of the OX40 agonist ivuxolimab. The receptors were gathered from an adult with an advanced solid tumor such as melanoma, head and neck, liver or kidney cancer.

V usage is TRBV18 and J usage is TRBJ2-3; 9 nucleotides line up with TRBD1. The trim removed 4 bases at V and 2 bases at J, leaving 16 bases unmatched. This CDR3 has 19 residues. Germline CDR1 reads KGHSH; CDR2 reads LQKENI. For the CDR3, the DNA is TGTGCCAGCTCACGTACTAGGGAAACAGGGGGCGCTTCCACAGATACGCAGTATTTT. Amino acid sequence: CASSRTRETGGASTDTQYF.

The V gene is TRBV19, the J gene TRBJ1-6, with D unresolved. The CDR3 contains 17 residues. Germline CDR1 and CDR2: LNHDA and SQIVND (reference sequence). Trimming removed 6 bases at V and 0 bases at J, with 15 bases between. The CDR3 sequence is CASSPGILNSYNSPLHF. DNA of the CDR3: TGTGCCAGTAGCCCCGGCATCCTGAACTCCTATAATTCACCCCTCCACTTT.

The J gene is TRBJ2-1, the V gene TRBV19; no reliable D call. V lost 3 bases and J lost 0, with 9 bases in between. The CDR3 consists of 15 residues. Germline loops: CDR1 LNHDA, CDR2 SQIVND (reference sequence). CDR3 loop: CASSINPGSYNEQFF. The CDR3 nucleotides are TGTGCCAGTAGTATTAACCCTGGCTCCTACAATGAGCAGTTCTTC.

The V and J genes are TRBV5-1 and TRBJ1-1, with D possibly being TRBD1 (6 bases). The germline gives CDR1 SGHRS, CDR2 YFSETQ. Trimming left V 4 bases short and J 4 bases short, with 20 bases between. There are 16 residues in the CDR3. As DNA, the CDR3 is TGCGCCAGCAGCCCCTCGGGGGAAGGCAGGGGCACTGAAGCTTTCTTT. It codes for CASSPSGEGRGTEAFF.

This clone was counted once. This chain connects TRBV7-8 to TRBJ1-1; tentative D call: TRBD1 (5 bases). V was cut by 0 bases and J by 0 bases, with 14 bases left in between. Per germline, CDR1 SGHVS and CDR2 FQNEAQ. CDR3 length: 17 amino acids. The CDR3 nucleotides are TGTGCCAGCAGCTTAGCGCTAGGGGCAGACATGAACACTGAAGCTTTCTTT. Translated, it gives CASSLALGADMNTEAFF.

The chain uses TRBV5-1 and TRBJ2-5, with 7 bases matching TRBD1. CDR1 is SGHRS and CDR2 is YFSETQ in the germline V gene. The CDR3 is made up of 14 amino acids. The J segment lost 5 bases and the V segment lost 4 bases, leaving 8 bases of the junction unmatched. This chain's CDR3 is CASSIGTARETQYF. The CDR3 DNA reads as TGCGCCAGCAGCATAGGGACAGCCAGGGAGACCCAGTACTTC. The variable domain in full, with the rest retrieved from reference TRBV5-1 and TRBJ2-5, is KAGVTQTPRYLIKTRGQQVTLSCSPISGHRSVSWYQQTPGQGLQFLFEYFSETQRNKGNFPGRFSGRQFSNSRSEMNVSTLELGDSALYLCASSIGTARETQYFGPGTRLLVL.

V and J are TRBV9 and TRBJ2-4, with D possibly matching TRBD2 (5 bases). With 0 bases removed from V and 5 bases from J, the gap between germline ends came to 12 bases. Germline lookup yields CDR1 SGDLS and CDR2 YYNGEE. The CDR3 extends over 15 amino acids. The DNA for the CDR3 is TGTGCCAGCAGCGTAGGGTCGGGAAACCAAAACATTCAGTACTTC. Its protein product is CASSVGSGNQNIQYF.

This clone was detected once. CDR3 nucleotide sequence: TGTGCCAGCAGTCAGGACGGTTATAATGAAAAACTGTTTTTT. Translated, it gives CASSQDGYNEKLFF. The genes are TRBV6-5 and TRBJ1-4; no firm D call. V lost 5 bases, J lost 4 bases, and 11 bases lay in between. In germline, CDR1 is MNHEY, CDR2 SVGAGI. CDR3 size: 14 residues.

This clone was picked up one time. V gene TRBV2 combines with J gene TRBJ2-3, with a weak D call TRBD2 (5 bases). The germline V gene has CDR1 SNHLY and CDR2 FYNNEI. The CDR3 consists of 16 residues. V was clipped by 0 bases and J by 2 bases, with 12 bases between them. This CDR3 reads CASSEAPRALTDTQYF. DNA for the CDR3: TGTGCCAGCAGTGAAGCGCCGCGGGCTCTCACAGATACGCAGTATTTT.

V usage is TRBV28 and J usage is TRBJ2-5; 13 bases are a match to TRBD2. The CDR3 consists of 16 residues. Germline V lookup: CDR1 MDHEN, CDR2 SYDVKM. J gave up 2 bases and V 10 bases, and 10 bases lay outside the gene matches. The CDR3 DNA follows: TGTGCCAACAGGAGGACTAGCGGGGGTAATCAAGAGACCCAGTACTTC. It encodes CANRRTSGGNQETQYF.

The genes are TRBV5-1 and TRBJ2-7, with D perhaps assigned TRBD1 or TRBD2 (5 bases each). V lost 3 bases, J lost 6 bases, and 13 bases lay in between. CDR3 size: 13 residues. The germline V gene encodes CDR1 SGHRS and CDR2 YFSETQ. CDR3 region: CASSSGPSAEQYF. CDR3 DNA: TGCGCCAGCAGCTCGGGACCCAGCGCCGAGCAGTACTTC.

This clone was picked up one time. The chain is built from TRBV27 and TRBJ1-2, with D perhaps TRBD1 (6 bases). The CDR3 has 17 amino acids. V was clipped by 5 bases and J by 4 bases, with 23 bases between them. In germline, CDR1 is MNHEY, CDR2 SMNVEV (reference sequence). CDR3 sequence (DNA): TGTGCCAGCAGTCTCACGACGGCGGGGGGCAGGGGCTATGGCTACACCTTC. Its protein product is CASSLTTAGGRGYGYTF.

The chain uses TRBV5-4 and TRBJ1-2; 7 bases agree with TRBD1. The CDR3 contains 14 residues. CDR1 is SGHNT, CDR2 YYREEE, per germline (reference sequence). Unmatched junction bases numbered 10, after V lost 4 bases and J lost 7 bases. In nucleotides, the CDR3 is TGTGCCAGCAGCCAAGTTACAGGGGCGAGTGGCTACACCTTC. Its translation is CASSQVTGASGYTF.

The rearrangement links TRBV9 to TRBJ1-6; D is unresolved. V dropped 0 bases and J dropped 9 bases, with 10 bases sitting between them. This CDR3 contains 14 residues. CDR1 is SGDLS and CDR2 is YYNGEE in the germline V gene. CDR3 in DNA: TGTGCCAGCAGCGTAGGCCCAACAAGTTCACCCCTCCACTTT. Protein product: CASSVGPTSSPLHF. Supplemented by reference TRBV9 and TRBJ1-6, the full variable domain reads DSGVTQTPKHLITATGQRVTLRCSPRSGDLSVYWYQQSLDQGLQFLIQYYNGEERAKGNILERFSAQQFPDLHSELNLSSLELGDSALYFCASSVGPTSSPLHFGNGTRLTVT.

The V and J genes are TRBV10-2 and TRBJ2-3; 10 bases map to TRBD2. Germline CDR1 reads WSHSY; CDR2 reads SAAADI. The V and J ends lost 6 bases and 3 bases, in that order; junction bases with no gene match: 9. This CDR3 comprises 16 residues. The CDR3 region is CASRGQRGGQTDTQYF. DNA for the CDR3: TGCGCCAGCAGGGGCCAGCGGGGGGGCCAAACAGATACGCAGTATTTT.

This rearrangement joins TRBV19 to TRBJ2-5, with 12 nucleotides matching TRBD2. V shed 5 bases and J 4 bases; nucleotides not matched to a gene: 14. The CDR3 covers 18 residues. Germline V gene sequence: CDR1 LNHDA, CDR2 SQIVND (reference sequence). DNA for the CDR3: TGTGCCAGTAGTCCGCCCAGCGGACTAGCGGGATGGGGAGAGACCCAGTACTTC. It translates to CASSPPSGLAGWGETQYF.

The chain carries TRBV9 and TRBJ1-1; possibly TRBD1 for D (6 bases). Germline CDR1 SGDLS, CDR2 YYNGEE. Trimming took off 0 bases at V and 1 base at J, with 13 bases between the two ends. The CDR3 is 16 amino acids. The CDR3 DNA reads TGTGCCAGCAGCGTAGCTCCAGAGACAGGGAACACTGAAGCTTTCTTT. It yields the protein CASSVAPETGNTEAFF.

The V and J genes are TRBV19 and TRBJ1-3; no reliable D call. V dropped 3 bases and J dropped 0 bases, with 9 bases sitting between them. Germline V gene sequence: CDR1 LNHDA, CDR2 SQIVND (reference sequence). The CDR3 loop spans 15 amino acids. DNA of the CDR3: TGTGCCAGTAGTATCTCCAGCCTCTCTGGAAACACCATATATTTT. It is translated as CASSISSLSGNTIYF.

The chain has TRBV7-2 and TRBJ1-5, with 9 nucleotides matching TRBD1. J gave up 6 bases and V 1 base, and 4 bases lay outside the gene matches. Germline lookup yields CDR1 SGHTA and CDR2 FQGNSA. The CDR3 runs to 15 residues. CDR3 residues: CASSLETGGRQPQHF. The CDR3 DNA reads TGTGCCAGCAGCTTAGAAACAGGGGGCCGTCAGCCCCAGCATTTT.

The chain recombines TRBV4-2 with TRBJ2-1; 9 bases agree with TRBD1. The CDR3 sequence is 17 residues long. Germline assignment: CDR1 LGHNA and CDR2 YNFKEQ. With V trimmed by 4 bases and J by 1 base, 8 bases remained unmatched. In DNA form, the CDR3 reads TGTGCCAGCAGCCCCGGGACAGGGTCCAAATCCTACAATGAGCAGTTCTTC. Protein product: CASSPGTGSKSYNEQFF.

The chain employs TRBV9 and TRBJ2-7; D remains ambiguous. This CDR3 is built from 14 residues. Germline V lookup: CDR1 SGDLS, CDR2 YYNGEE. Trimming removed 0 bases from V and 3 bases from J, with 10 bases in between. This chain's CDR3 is CASSVDGTLYEQYF. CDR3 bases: TGTGCCAGCAGCGTAGACGGTACCCTCTACGAGCAGTACTTC.

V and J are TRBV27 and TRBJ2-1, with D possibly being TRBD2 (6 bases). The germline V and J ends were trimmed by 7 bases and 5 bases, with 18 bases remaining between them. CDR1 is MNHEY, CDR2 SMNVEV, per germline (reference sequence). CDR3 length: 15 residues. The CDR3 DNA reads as TGTGCCAGCAATTTCTTTGGAGGGAACCACAATGAGCAGTTCTTC. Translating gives CASNFFGGNHNEQFF.